A single sample is the source of the 22 T cell receptor beta chains below, sequenced in a study of blood T cell repertoires in COVID-19. Using immunoSEQ multiplex PCR, the repertoire was profiled, and TCRdb retains in-frame clones only, with some absent. The top ten clones hold about 14% of a sample with about 270,000 clones, about nine tenths of them seen once. Material: PBMCs or T cells enriched from blood (not recorded which). These TCRs come from a young man who had recovered from COVID-19.

The rearrangement uses TRBV5-1 and TRBJ1-6; D unclear. V lost 2 bases and J 7 bases, leaving 13 bases between the germline ends. Germline V lookup: CDR1 SGHRS, CDR2 YFSETQ. The CDR3 extends over 15 amino acids. CDR3 nucleotide sequence: TGCGCCAGCAGCTTTAGGCCGTCGGAGAATTCACCCCTCCACTTT. Encoded protein: CASSFRPSENSPLHF.

The V and J genes are TRBV27 and TRBJ1-3, with D unclear. This CDR3 is built from 15 residues. Trimming took off 7 bases at V and 2 bases at J, with 15 bases between the two ends. The V gene's germline CDR1 is MNHEY and CDR2 SMNVEV (reference sequence). The CDR3 DNA follows: TGTGCCAGCACCCTGCGGGCCGGAGCTGGAAACACCATATATTTT. Encoded protein: CASTLRAGAGNTIYF.

This clone was seen ten or more times. The gene calls are TRBV20-1 and TRBJ1-2; 12 nucleotides align to TRBD1. The V segment lost 3 bases and the J segment 5 bases; nucleotides outside the gene matches: 7. CDR1 and CDR2 from the germline V gene are DFQATT and SNEGSKA (reference sequence). The CDR3 has 15 residues. As DNA, the CDR3 is TGCAGTGCTAGTGCTGGGACAGGGGGCATATATGGCTACACCTTC. This codes for CSASAGTGGIYGYTF.

A few counts support this clone. The gene calls are TRBV10-3 and TRBJ1-3; D might be TRBD1 (5 bases). This CDR3 region has 14 residues. Per the germline V gene, CDR1 is ENHRY and CDR2 is SYGVKD. V dropped 10 bases and J dropped 0 bases, with 13 bases sitting between them. CDR3 coding DNA: TGTGCCACCACAGGAAACCCCTCTGGAAACACCATATATTTT. Protein product: CATTGNPSGNTIYF.

This chain connects TRBV13 to TRBJ1-2, with 9 bases matching TRBD1. The CDR3 loop spans 15 amino acids. Germline-derived CDR1 and CDR2 are PRHDT and FYEKMQ (reference sequence). V was pared by 0 bases and J by 8 bases, with 7 bases of the junction left unmatched. The CDR3 loop is CASSLGRRQGGGYTF. CDR3 DNA sequence: TGTGCCAGCAGCTTAGGGAGGAGACAGGGGGGAGGCTACACCTTC.

V is TRBV7-9 and J is TRBJ1-5, with TRBD1 identical over 8 bases. Germline CDR1 is SEHNR and CDR2 is FQNEAQ (reference sequence). Losses at the gene ends were 5 bases for V and 3 bases for J; bases not matched to a gene: 3. The length of the CDR3 is 14 residues. The CDR3 is CASSRTGNNQPQHF. CDR3 coding DNA: TGTGCCAGCAGCCGGACAGGGAACAATCAGCCCCAGCATTTT.

The chain carries TRBV7-8 and TRBJ1-2, with a weak D call TRBD1 (6 bases). Germline values: CDR1 SGHVS, CDR2 FQNEAQ. The CDR3 is 16 amino acids. V lost 1 base, J lost 4 bases, and 16 bases lay in between. The CDR3 loop reads CASSLEGGSFPYGYTF. In nucleotides, the CDR3 is TGTGCCAGCAGCTTAGAAGGGGGATCGTTTCCCTATGGCTACACCTTC.

This clone was recorded a few times. In nucleotides, the CDR3 is TGTGCCAGCAGTTCCTTCACAGATACGCAGTATTTT. Protein sequence: CASSSFTDTQYF. This rearrangement joins TRBV12-3 or TRBV12-4 to TRBJ2-3; D call uncertain. The CDR3 loop spans 12 amino acids. The V end lost 4 bases, the J end lost 2 bases, and 4 bases lay between the germline ends.

The chain recombines TRBV10-3 with TRBJ2-1; 9 bases map to TRBD1. Germline V gene data show CDR1 as ENHRY and CDR2 as SYGVKD. CDR3 length: 16 residues. V lost 5 bases to trimming and J lost 8 bases; unmatched junction nucleotides: 13. The chain's CDR3 is CAISLQPGQGIYEQFF. CDR3 nucleotides: TGTGCCATCAGTCTTCAACCGGGACAGGGTATCTATGAGCAGTTCTTC.

The chain is built from TRBV12-3 or TRBV12-4 and TRBJ2-3, with 7 bases lining up with TRBD1. The V segment lost 5 bases and the J segment 8 bases; nucleotides outside the gene matches: 7. CDR3 size: 13 residues. The CDR3 loop reads CASSLTGVGTQYF. The CDR3 bases are TGTGCCAGCAGTCTTACAGGGGTTGGTACGCAGTATTTT.

The chain carries TRBV7-6 and TRBJ2-1, with 9 bases fitting TRBD1. V lost 1 base to trimming and J lost 2 bases; unmatched junction nucleotides: 0. Germline V gene sequence: CDR1 SGHVS, CDR2 FNYEAQ. This CDR3 comprises 15 residues. This CDR3 reads CASSLGDRAYNEQFF. The CDR3, as DNA: TGTGCCAGCAGCTTAGGGGACAGGGCCTACAATGAGCAGTTCTTC.

V gene TRBV10-2 combines with J gene TRBJ2-7, with 7 bases identical to TRBD1. Per the germline V gene, CDR1 is WSHSY and CDR2 is SAAADI. Losses at the gene ends were 6 bases for V and 0 bases for J; bases not matched to a gene: 17. The CDR3 is 18 residues long. The CDR3 region is CASSWALTGPISSYEQYF. In nucleotides, the CDR3 is TGCGCCAGCAGCTGGGCACTGACAGGGCCGATCAGCTCCTACGAGCAGTACTTC.

The chain uses TRBV6-5 and TRBJ2-1; D not resolved. V dropped 0 bases and J dropped 3 bases, with 3 bases sitting between them. This CDR3 has 13 residues. The germline V gene has CDR1 MNHEY and CDR2 SVGAGI. CDR3 DNA: TGTGCCAGCAGTTACTCCAGCTACAATGAGCAGTTCTTC. The encoded protein is CASSYSSYNEQFF.

This clone was detected only once. The CDR3 coding sequence is TGTGCCAGTAGTATAGATCCGGCTAACTATGGCTACACCTTC. This gives the protein CASSIDPANYGYTF. This chain links TRBV19 with TRBJ1-2; D is ambiguous. Deletions cut 0 bases from V and 0 bases from J, with 5 bases between. The V gene's germline CDR1 is LNHDA and CDR2 SQIVND (reference sequence). The CDR3 covers 14 residues.

The gene calls are TRBV4-1 and TRBJ1-2, with D tentatively TRBD1 (5 bases). V shed 5 bases and J shed 2 bases, with 9 bases lying between them. The CDR3 is made up of 13 amino acids. Germline CDR1 reads MGHRA; CDR2 reads YSYEKL. As DNA, the CDR3 is TGCGCCAGCAGCGGGCAGGGAAACTATGGCTACACCTTC. It is translated as CASSGQGNYGYTF.

The chain is built from TRBV28 and TRBJ1-4; TRBD1 aligns across 7 bases. Germline assignment: CDR1 MDHEN and CDR2 SYDVKM. With 5 bases clipped from V and 0 bases from J, the junction kept 12 bases outside the gene matches. This CDR3 is 18 amino acids long. In DNA, the CDR3 is TGTGCCAGCAGTCCTCAGACAGGGAGACCCACAACTAATGAAAAACTGTTTTTT. It specifies CASSPQTGRPTTNEKLFF. Based on the CDR3 plus reference TRBV28 and TRBJ1-4, the full variable domain is DVKVTQSSRYLVKRTGEKVFLECVQDMDHENMFWYRQDPGLGLRLIYFSYDVKMKEKGDIPEGYSVSREKKERFSLILESASTNQTSMYLCASSPQTGRPTTNEKLFFGSGTQLSVL.

The chain couples TRBV4-1 to TRBJ2-7; a possible D gene is TRBD2 (6 bases). Between the trimmed V and J ends, which lost 1 base and 7 bases, there was a span of 17 bases. The length of the CDR3 is 15 residues. The V gene's germline CDR1 is MGHRA and CDR2 YSYEKL. The CDR3 DNA follows: TGCGCCAGCAGCCAAGCCAGGGACTCTTTGTTGGAGCAGTACTTC. Its translation is CASSQARDSLLEQYF.

This rearrangement joins TRBV24-1 to TRBJ1-4; 7 positions agree with TRBD1. The V gene end was trimmed by 2 bases and the J gene end by 4 bases; junction bases not matched to a gene: 9. Germline V gene lookup returns CDR1 KGHDR and CDR2 SFDVKD. The CDR3 length is 17 residues. CDR3 sequence: CATSDSQGGFNNEKLFF. The CDR3 DNA reads as TGTGCCACCAGTGATTCCCAGGGGGGATTTAATAATGAAAAACTGTTTTTT.

The V gene is TRBV19, the J gene TRBJ1-2; TRBD1 matches 7 bases. Germline CDR1 reads LNHDA; CDR2 reads SQIVND (reference sequence). The junction had 4 bases not matched to a gene; V was cut back by 9 bases and J by 3 bases. The CDR3 sequence is 12 residues long. The CDR3: CASYRGHYGYTF. The CDR3 nucleotides read TGTGCCAGCTACAGGGGACACTATGGCTACACCTTC.

Turning to this clone: At one of its ends the junction is not consistent with the germline gene, which may arise from a read error. This rearrangement joins TRBV27 to TRBJ2-1; 8 bases are shared with TRBD2. This CDR3 spans 18 amino acids. Germline V CDR1 and CDR2: MNHEY, SMNVEV (reference sequence). This chain's CDR3 is CARSSTGGGCGGRDEQFF. The CDR3 DNA follows: TGTGCCCGCAGTTCGACCGGGGGCGGGTGCGGGGGGAGGGATGAGCAGTTCTTC.

This clone was counted a single time. The chain couples TRBV3-1 (or the pseudogene TRBV3-2) to TRBJ2-7; 8 bases match TRBD2. The ends lost 5 bases at V and 2 bases at J; junction bases unmatched: 20. Germline loops: CDR1 LGHDT, CDR2 YNNKEL (reference sequence). The CDR3 covers 19 residues. The CDR3 is CASSYSTSGRGRGTYEQYF. For the CDR3, the DNA is TGTGCCAGCAGCTATAGCACTAGCGGCAGGGGCCGCGGAACCTACGAGCAGTACTTC.

This clone was seen once. V gene TRBV7-6 combines with J gene TRBJ2-7; TRBD1 aligns across 8 bases. CDR3 length equals 15 residues. Germline V gene lookup returns CDR1 SGHVS and CDR2 FNYEAQ. V was pared by 0 bases and J by 2 bases, with 3 bases of the junction left unmatched. CDR3 sequence reads: CASSLASGGAYEQYF. CDR3 sequence (DNA): TGTGCCAGCAGCTTAGCGTCAGGGGGCGCCTACGAGCAGTACTTC. The full variable domain, in which reference TRBV7-6 and TRBJ2-7 provide the parts outside the CDR3, is GAGVSQSPRYKVTKRGQDVALRCDPISGHVSLYWYRQALGQGPEFLTYFNYEAQQDKSGLPNDRFSAERPEGSISTLTIQRTEQRDSAMYRCASSLASGGAYEQYFGPGTRLTVT.